This T cell receptor beta chain emerged from a study of blood T cell repertoires in COVID-19. Study overall: The study drew acute and convalescent COVID-19 samples from the United States, Italy and Spain. The analysed material was cDNA or gDNA that came from T cells, B-cell-depleted T cells, or PBMCs.

Between the trimmed V and J ends, which lost 8 bases and 5 bases, there was a span of 12 bases. Germline-derived CDR1 and CDR2 are MNHEY and SVGAGI. The CDR3 covers 12 residues. Original processing notes: Amplification of reference gene primers was used by the study to estimate nucleated cell counts. Clones were sequenced by immunoSEQ multiplex PCR, and TCRdb holds only the in-frame ones, with some missing. V and J calls and clone size come straight from that table; D and trimming were deduced from the DNA. The sample contains around 11,000 clones, roughly 80% of which appear only once. V gene TRBV6-5 combines with J gene TRBJ2-5, with D maybe TRBD1 (6 bases). This clonotype originated in a man in his 70s with active COVID-19. The sequencing input was peripheral blood. CDR3 sequence (DNA): TGTGCCAGCTGGGGGCGATTGGAGACCCAGTACTTC. This gives the protein CASWGRLETQYF.